This T cell receptor (beta chain) was obtained from a study of brain T cells in children with intractable seizures. The CDR3 is 14 amino acids. V lost 2 bases and J lost 0, with 8 bases in between. The V gene's germline CDR1 is WNHNN and CDR2 SYGVQD (reference sequence). Here immunoSEQ multiplex PCR was the method, and the copy in TCRdb shows in-frame clones only, minus some. The table includes 70,000 to 90,000 clones, approximately 94% detected once. The V and J genes are TRBV10-1 and TRBJ2-7; no firm D call. The receptor comes from a boy younger than two with tuberous sclerosis and intractable seizures. The input for sequencing was peripheral blood, taken at surgery. CDR3 in DNA: TGCGCCAGCAGTGAGCCGGAAAACTCCTACGAGCAGTACTTC. Protein sequence: CASSEPENSYEQYF.